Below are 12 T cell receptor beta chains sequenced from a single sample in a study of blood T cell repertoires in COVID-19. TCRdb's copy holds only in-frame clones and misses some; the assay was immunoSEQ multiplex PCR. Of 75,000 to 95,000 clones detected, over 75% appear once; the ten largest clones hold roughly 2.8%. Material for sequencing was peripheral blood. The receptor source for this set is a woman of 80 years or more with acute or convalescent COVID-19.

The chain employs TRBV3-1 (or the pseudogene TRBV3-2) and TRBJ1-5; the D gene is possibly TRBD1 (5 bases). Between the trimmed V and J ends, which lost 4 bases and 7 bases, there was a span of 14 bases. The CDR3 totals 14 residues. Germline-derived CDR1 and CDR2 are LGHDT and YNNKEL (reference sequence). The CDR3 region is CASSPKTARQPQHF. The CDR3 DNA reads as TGTGCCAGCAGCCCCAAGACAGCGAGGCAGCCCCAGCATTTT.

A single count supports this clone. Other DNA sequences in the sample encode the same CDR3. CDR3 bases: TGTGCCAGCAGCGTTCAGGGAAGCACAGATACGCAGTATTTT. It specifies CASSVQGSTDTQYF. The V gene is TRBV9, the J gene TRBJ2-3; TRBD1 is a possible D gene (5 bases). V gave up 2 bases and J gave up 0 bases, with 7 bases separating them. The CDR3 consists of 14 residues. Germline CDR1 SGDLS, CDR2 YYNGEE.

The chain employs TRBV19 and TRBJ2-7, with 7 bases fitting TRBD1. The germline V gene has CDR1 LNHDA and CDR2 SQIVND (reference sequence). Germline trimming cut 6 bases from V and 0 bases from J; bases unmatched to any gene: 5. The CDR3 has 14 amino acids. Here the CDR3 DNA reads TGTGCCAGTAGACAGGGGCGTCACTCCTACGAGCAGTACTTC. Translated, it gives CASRQGRHSYEQYF.

In DNA, the CDR3 is TGTGCCAGCTCACCTTTGGACAGCCTCGGCCTTAATTCACCCCTCCACTTT. The encoded protein is CASSPLDSLGLNSPLHF. The gene calls are TRBV18 and TRBJ1-6; the D gene is possibly TRBD1 (6 bases). The CDR3 is 17 residues long. In germline, CDR1 is KGHSH, CDR2 LQKENI. Trimming took off 3 bases at V and 6 bases at J, with 18 bases between the two ends.

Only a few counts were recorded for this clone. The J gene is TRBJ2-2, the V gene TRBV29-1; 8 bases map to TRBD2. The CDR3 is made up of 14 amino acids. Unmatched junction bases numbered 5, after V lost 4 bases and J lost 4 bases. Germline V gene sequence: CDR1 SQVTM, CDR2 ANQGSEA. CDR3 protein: CSVGSAGVTGELFF. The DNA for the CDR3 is TGCAGCGTTGGATCAGCGGGAGTCACCGGGGAGCTGTTTTTT.

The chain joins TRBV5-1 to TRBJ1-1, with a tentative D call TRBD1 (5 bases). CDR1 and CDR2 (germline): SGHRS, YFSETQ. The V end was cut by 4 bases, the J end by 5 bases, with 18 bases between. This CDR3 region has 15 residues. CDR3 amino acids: CASSRLGGGSTEAFF. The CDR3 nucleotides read TGCGCCAGCAGCCGCTTGGGGGGTGGATCGACTGAAGCTTTCTTT.

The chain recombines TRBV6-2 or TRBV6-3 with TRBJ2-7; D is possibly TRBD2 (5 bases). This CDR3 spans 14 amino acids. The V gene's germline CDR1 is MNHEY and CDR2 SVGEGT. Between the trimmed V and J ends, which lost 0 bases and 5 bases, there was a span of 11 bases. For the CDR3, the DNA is TGTGCCAGCAGTTACTCAGTAAGCGGTGACGAGCAGTACTTC. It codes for CASSYSVSGDEQYF.

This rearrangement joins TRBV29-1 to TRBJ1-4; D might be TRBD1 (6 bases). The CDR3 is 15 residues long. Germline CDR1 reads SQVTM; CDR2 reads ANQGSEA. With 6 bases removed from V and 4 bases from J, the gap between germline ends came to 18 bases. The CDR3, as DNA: TGCAGCGTGGGGCCCCGGGGGGCTGATAATGAAAAACTGTTTTTT. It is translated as CSVGPRGADNEKLFF.

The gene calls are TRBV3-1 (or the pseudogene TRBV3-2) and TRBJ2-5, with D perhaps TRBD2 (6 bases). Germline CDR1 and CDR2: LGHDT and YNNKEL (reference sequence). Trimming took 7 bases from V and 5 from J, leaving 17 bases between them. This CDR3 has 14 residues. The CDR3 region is CASTLPGVVETQYF. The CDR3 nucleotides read TGTGCCAGCACATTACCGGGGGTGGTGGAGACCCAGTACTTC.

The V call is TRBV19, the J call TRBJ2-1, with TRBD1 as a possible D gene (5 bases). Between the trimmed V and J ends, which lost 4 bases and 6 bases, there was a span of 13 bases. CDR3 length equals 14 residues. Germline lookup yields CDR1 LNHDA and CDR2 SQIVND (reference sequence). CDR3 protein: CASSRSGRVNEQFF. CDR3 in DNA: TGTGCCAGTAGTAGGTCCGGCAGGGTCAATGAGCAGTTCTTC.

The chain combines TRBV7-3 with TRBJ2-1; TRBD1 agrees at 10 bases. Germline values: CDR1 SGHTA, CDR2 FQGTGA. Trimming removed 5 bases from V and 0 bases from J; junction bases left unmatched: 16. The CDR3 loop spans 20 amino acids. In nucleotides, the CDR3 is TGTGCCAGCAGCCCTCGACAGGGGGCGCCTTCCCCTAGCTCCTACAATGAGCAGTTCTTC. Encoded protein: CASSPRQGAPSPSSYNEQFF.

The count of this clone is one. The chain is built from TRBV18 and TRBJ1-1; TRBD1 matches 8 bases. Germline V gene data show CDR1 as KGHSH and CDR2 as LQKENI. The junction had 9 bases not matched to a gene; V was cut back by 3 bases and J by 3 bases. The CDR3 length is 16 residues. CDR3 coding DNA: TGTGCCAGCTCACCGCTTATGACAGGGGACGACACTGAAGCTTTCTTT. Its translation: CASSPLMTGDDTEAFF.